Below, 8 T cell receptor beta chains from the same sample are listed, as sequenced in a study of control samples from healthy donors and cancer patients. This table comes from immunoSEQ multiplex PCR, and its TCRdb copy is limited to in-frame clones, with some not included. The sample holds approximately 150,000 clones; 89% are singletons and the top ten take over 4.5%. Sequencing used blood. The source of these receptors is a young man in good health.

V is TRBV19 and J is TRBJ2-6; D is possibly TRBD1 or TRBD2 (5 bases each). CDR3 length: 16 amino acids. Trimming pared 4 bases from V and 2 bases from J, leaving 12 bases between. Looked up from germline, CDR1 is LNHDA and CDR2 is SQIVND (reference sequence). The CDR3 here is CASSTPGAAGANVLTF. Here the CDR3 DNA reads TGTGCCAGTAGTACCCCCGGGGCAGCTGGGGCCAACGTCCTGACTTTC.

The chain carries TRBV3-1 (or the pseudogene TRBV3-2) and TRBJ2-2; TRBD1 matches 8 bases. Germline CDR1 reads LGHDT; CDR2 reads YNNKEL (reference sequence). V lost 1 base to trimming and J lost 4 bases; unmatched junction nucleotides: 8. The CDR3 length is 17 residues. The CDR3 here is CASSQVTGTGGTGELFF. The CDR3 nucleotides read TGTGCCAGCAGCCAAGTCACCGGGACAGGAGGCACCGGGGAGCTGTTTTTT.

The chain couples TRBV5-8 to TRBJ2-2; the D call may be TRBD1 or TRBD2 (5 bases each). Between the trimmed V and J ends, which lost 1 base and 2 bases, there was a span of 12 bases. The germline V gene has CDR1 SGHTS and CDR2 YDEGEE. This CDR3 has 16 amino acids. CDR3 region: CASSLTGRINTGELFF. Here the CDR3 DNA reads TGTGCCAGCAGCTTGACGGGACGGATAAACACCGGGGAGCTGTTTTTT.

The chain couples TRBV14 to TRBJ2-3; 14 nucleotides agree with TRBD2. Looked up from germline, CDR1 is SGHDN and CDR2 is FVKESK. Unmatched junction bases numbered 17, after V lost 8 bases and J lost 4 bases. The CDR3 covers 19 residues. CDR3 in amino acids: CASAQTRLAGGPPADTQYF. CDR3 in DNA: TGTGCCAGCGCCCAAACTAGACTAGCGGGGGGGCCACCTGCAGATACGCAGTATTTT.

The chain has TRBV2 and TRBJ2-3; 11 bases match TRBD2. CDR1 and CDR2 from the germline V gene are SNHLY and FYNNEI. The CDR3 has 16 amino acids. J was trimmed by 6 bases and V by 6 bases; bases with no gene match: 11. CDR3 coding DNA: TGTGCCAGCAGAAAGACTAGCGGGGTAATCGGGGATACGCAGTATTTT. As protein: CASRKTSGVIGDTQYF.

The rearrangement uses TRBV5-6 and TRBJ2-5; D might be TRBD2 (6 bases). The CDR3 is made up of 15 amino acids. The V end was cut by 3 bases, the J end by 5 bases, with 17 bases between. Looked up from germline, CDR1 is SGHDT and CDR2 is YYEEEE. The CDR3 loop is CASSYPSAPWETQYF. CDR3 bases: TGTGCCAGCAGCTATCCTAGCGCACCGTGGGAGACCCAGTACTTC.

The chain links TRBV6-2 or TRBV6-3 to TRBJ1-5, with D hard to call. CDR1 and CDR2 (germline): MNHEY, SVGEGT. Deletions cut 3 bases from V and 9 bases from J, with 9 bases between. The CDR3 spans 12 residues. The CDR3 spells CASSYQPLPQHF. For the CDR3, the DNA is TGTGCCAGCAGTTATCAGCCACTGCCCCAGCATTTT.

This chain joins TRBV24-1 and TRBJ1-5; no reliable D call. This CDR3 is 18 amino acids long. V shed 2 bases and J shed 0 bases, with 16 bases lying between them. Germline V gene sequence: CDR1 KGHDR, CDR2 SFDVKD. The CDR3 nucleotides read TGTGCCACCAGTGATTGCGACGAGAGGGCGGATAGCAATCAGCCCCAGCATTTT. Its protein product is CATSDCDERADSNQPQHF.